This TCR beta chain was sequenced in a study of post-analysis software for immune sequencing data. Turning to the study itself: Relapsing-remitting, secondary progressive and progressive-relapsing courses of multiple sclerosis were included. Broader study findings: Patients used about five TRBV segments, including TRBV5-6, TRBV5-1 and TRBV20-1, more often than controls.

Unique molecular identifiers were built into the TCR beta cDNA libraries. It was from approximately 0.91 to 9.4 million T cells that approximately 500,000 cDNA molecules came. TCRdb re-called the PCR reads with MiXCR, one entry per CDR3 protein. The table records about 570,000 distinct CDR3 sequences, 30% to 40% of them present only once. CDR1 SGHAT and CDR2 FQNNGV come from the germline V gene. The CDR3 is made up of 16 amino acids. The J segment lost 1 base and the V segment lost 2 bases, leaving 4 bases of the junction unmatched. This clonotype was seen a handful of times. Its matching antigen is unknown.

The chain links TRBV11-2 to TRBJ2-3, with TRBD2 matching over 9 bases. The receptor comes from a girl aged 2 to 17 with multiple sclerosis. Sequencing input: blood. DNA for the CDR3: TGTGCCAGCAGCTTAACCCTAGCGGGGCGCACAGATACGCAGTATTTT. This translates into CASSLTLAGRTDTQYF. Based on the CDR3 plus reference TRBV11-2 and TRBJ2-3, the full variable domain is EAGVAQSPRYKIIEKRQSVAFWCNPISGHATLYWYQQILGQGPKLLIQFQNNGVVDDSQLPKDRFSAERLKGVDSTLKIQPAKLEDSAVYLCASSLTLAGRTDTQYFGPGTRLTVL.